The sequence of this T cell receptor beta chain was determined in a study of T cells in Graves' hyperthyroidism and ophthalmopathy. Deletions cut 1 base from V and 1 base from J, with 10 bases between. There are 14 residues in the CDR3. The V gene's germline CDR1 is SQVTM and CDR2 ANQGSEA. Amplification yielded TCR beta CDR3 regions, with RNA transcripts as the source. HTBI primers were employed in a first-round RT-PCR of the TCR CDR3. TCRdb reanalysed the multiplex PCR reads using MiXCR and keeps one entry per CDR3 protein. The sample holds about 500,000 distinct CDR3 sequences, about 46% seen once. Clinical symptoms, serum thyroxine, TRAb, thyroid ultrasound and orbital computed tomography informed diagnoses.

The specimen sequenced was peripheral blood or thyroid tissue (not recorded which). This TCR derives from an adult woman with Graves' disease, either hyperthyroidism or ophthalmopathy (not recorded which). This chain links TRBV29-1 with TRBJ2-5; D may be TRBD1 or TRBD2 (5 bases each). The CDR3 nucleotides read TGCAGCGTTGAAGGGGCAGGGACCCAAGAGACCCAGTACTTC. Translating gives CSVEGAGTQETQYF. The complete variable domain, with remaining parts taken from reference TRBV29-1 and TRBJ2-5, reads SAVISQKPSRDICQRGTSLTIQCQVDSQVTMMFWYRQQPGQSLTLIATANQGSEATYESGFVIDKFPISRPNLTFSTLTVSNMSPEDSSIYLCSVEGAGTQETQYFGPGTRLLVL.